This TCR beta chain was recorded in a study of T cells in Graves' hyperthyroidism and ophthalmopathy. Germline assignment: CDR1 DFQATT and CDR2 SNEGSKA (reference sequence). The germline V and J ends were trimmed by 1 base and 1 base, with 8 bases remaining between them. The CDR3 consists of 13 residues. This clonotype appeared many times. Amplification yielded TCR beta CDR3 regions, with RNA transcripts as the source. First-round RT-PCR with HTBI primers amplified the TCR CDR3 region. TCRdb analysed the multiplex PCR reads with MiXCR anew, one entry per CDR3 protein. The profile shows hundreds of thousands of distinct CDR3 sequences, nearly 20% of them singletons.

This sequence was found in a middle-aged man with Graves' ophthalmopathy. The chain is built from TRBV20-1 and TRBJ2-7, with TRBD1 as a possible D gene (5 bases). The material sequenced was blood. The CDR3: CSARVKGSYEQYF. The CDR3 nucleotides are TGCAGTGCTAGAGTCAAGGGGTCCTACGAGCAGTACTTC.